This T cell receptor beta chain is drawn from a study of blood T cell repertoires in COVID-19 (dated by TCRdb to 2018 to 2020). Background for the entire study: Samples from collaborators originated in the United States, Italy and Spain and spanned both the acute and convalescent phases of COVID-19. Where HLA class I and class II types were available, the types were taken from metadata supplied by the sample provider, not from assay-based typing. The repertoires were released in a freely available public database meant as a resource for research on the immune response to SARS-CoV-2. The samples were drawn from two sources: the first 160 participants of the ongoing ImmuneRACE study, and approximately 1,300 subjects contributed by 6 global collaborators. Sample metadata almost always included a de-identified subject ID, COVID-19 status, age in years and sex. The dataset comprised deeply sampled blood TCRbeta repertoires from subjects exposed to, actively infected with, or recovered from COVID-19. The material from the prospective study consisted of cDNA or gDNA derived from T cells, B-cell-depleted T cells, or PBMCs. Overall results and qualifications from the work: Clinical and demographic metadata were provided uncurated, with the amount varying by source and participant.

The immunoSEQ Assay, a bias-controlled multiplex PCR, was used to amplify TCRbeta CDR3 regions from genomic DNA. Regarding the original processing steps: The number of nucleated cells in each sample was estimated by amplification of reference gene primers within the assay. Sequence reads were collapsed and filtered to measure the absolute abundance of every unique TCRbeta CDR3 rearrangement. For each sample, productive Simpson clonality was calculated as the square root of Simpson's diversity index across productive rearrangements. This is the immuneACCESS table as TCRdb keeps it, with only in-frame sequences that have V and J called. A part of the clones is gone; compared with another copy, unresolved V genes explain less than half, and the rest is unexplained. D and trimming were read from the DNA, whereas the V and J calls and clone size are those reported in that table. Here the sample has about 170,000 clones; 84% occur a single time. Clones ranked in the top ten supply roughly 15% of the sample.

At one collaborating source in Seattle, patients were enrolled during active infection and were followed longitudinally through the course of disease. Collaborating institutions collected whole blood in K2EDTA tubes following their own protocols. Collaborator samples were shipped for TCRbeta analysis as frozen whole blood, isolated PBMCs, or DNA extracted from either sample type. About this clone: It lacks a known antigen. At one of its ends the junction is not consistent with the germline gene, which may arise from a read error.

For CDR1 and CDR2, the germline V gene (reference sequence) lists LNHDA and SQIVND. The CDR3 contains 16 residues, cysteine and phenylalanine counted. The sequence is cut down to CDR3 DNA, 48 bases in frame from base 1. The chain is made from TRBV19 and TRBJ2-2; tentative D gene TRBD2, with 5 bases matching. The sequencing sample was made of peripheral blood. The clonotype was recovered from an older woman with COVID-19, enrolled during active disease. The DNA reads TGTGCCAGTAGCGACTTCGGACTGATGAACGCCGGGGAGCTGTTTTTT. It encodes CASSDFGLMNAGELFF.